Below, 32 T cell receptor beta chains from the same sample are listed, as sequenced in a study of control samples from healthy donors and cancer patients. Using immunoSEQ multiplex PCR, the repertoire was profiled, and TCRdb retains in-frame clones only, with some absent. The sample carries roughly 130,000 clones, about 95% recorded once. The sample was blood. The source is a man aged 25-45 years in good health.

The V call is TRBV4-3, the J call TRBJ1-6; possibly TRBD1 for D (6 bases). This CDR3 has 18 amino acids. V shed 0 bases and J shed 4 bases, with 16 bases lying between them. The germline V gene encodes CDR1 LGHNA and CDR2 YSLEER. The CDR3 bases are TGCGCCAGCAGCCAAGATCGGGGGGCAGGTTTATATAATTCACCCCTCCACTTT. Translating it yields CASSQDRGAGLYNSPLHF.

This sequence joins TRBV29-1 and TRBJ2-1; D remains ambiguous. CDR3 length: 12 amino acids. Germline values: CDR1 SQVTM, CDR2 ANQGSEA. The V and J ends lost 2 bases and 8 bases respectively, with 10 bases between them. DNA of the CDR3: TGCAGCGTTGAAAGCTCGGTGCATGAGCAGTTCTTC. The encoded protein is CSVESSVHEQFF.

The J gene is TRBJ1-4, the V gene TRBV7-9, with D possibly being TRBD1 (6 bases). The CDR3 has 15 residues. V was cut by 5 bases and J by 7 bases, with 17 bases left in between. Germline CDR1 and CDR2: SEHNR and FQNEAQ (reference sequence). The CDR3 coding sequence is TGTGCCAGCAGCCGAGTGGGGGGCGCTTCTGAAAAACTGTTTTTT. Its translation is CASSRVGGASEKLFF.

The V gene is TRBV6-2 or TRBV6-3, the J gene TRBJ2-3, with 7 bases matching TRBD1. Per the germline V gene, CDR1 is MNHEY and CDR2 is SVGEGT. The V segment lost 2 bases and the J segment 3 bases; nucleotides outside the gene matches: 2. The length of the CDR3 is 14 residues. The CDR3 region is CASSYEGATDTQYF. In DNA form, the CDR3 reads TGTGCCAGCAGTTACGAGGGGGCAACAGATACGCAGTATTTT.

This sequence joins TRBV6-2 or TRBV6-3 and TRBJ2-5; TRBD2 matches 8 bases. V shed 0 bases, J shed 5 bases, and the junction held 2 bases outside the gene matches. Germline CDR1 is MNHEY and CDR2 is SVGEGT. CDR3 length: 14 residues. This CDR3 reads CASSYSRLAETQYF. CDR3 coding DNA: TGTGCCAGCAGTTACTCGCGACTAGCGGAGACCCAGTACTTC.

The V call is TRBV4-3, the J call TRBJ2-5; possible D gene TRBD1, 5 bases. Germline V gene sequence: CDR1 LGHNA, CDR2 YSLEER. There are 13 residues in the CDR3. The V gene lost 1 base and the J gene lost 7 bases, with 10 bases spanning the gap. CDR3 sequence: CASSQGAGWTQYF. The CDR3 bases are TGCGCCAGCAGCCAAGGGGCAGGGTGGACCCAGTACTTC.

This chain joins TRBV7-9 and TRBJ2-3; 11 bases are a match to TRBD2. The CDR3 totals 16 residues. With 5 bases clipped from V and 1 base from J, the junction kept 5 bases outside the gene matches. CDR1 SEHNR and CDR2 FQNEAQ come from the germline V gene (reference sequence). The CDR3 sequence: CASSPQLAGGTDTQYF. Written as DNA, the CDR3 is TGTGCCAGCAGCCCGCAACTAGCGGGGGGCACAGATACGCAGTATTTT.

In this sample, this clone turned up a few times. The V call is TRBV5-1, the J call TRBJ2-7; D may be TRBD1 (6 bases). The CDR3 has 16 residues. V lost 0 bases to trimming and J lost 2 bases, with 15 bases between them. CDR1 is SGHRS, CDR2 YFSETQ, per germline. The CDR3 nucleotides read TGCGCCAGCAGCTTGGCCGACAGGCCCGGGACCTACGAGCAGTACTTC. Amino acid sequence: CASSLADRPGTYEQYF.

The chain recombines TRBV15 with TRBJ1-1, with D uncertain. The CDR3 runs 14 residues. The V and J ends lost 0 bases and 4 bases respectively, with 9 bases between them. Germline lookup yields CDR1 LNHNV and CDR2 YYDKDF (reference sequence). The CDR3 nucleotides are TGTGCCACCAGCAGAGATAGGCCAGCCACTGAAGCTTTCTTT. It encodes CATSRDRPATEAFF.

CDR3 loop: CASSLEAGYNEQFF. CDR3 nucleotides: TGTGCCAGCAGCTTAGAAGCAGGGTACAATGAGCAGTTCTTC. This rearrangement joins TRBV7-9 to TRBJ2-1; D may be TRBD1 (5 bases). There are 14 residues in the CDR3. V was clipped by 1 base and J by 4 bases, with 8 bases between them. Germline V gene lookup returns CDR1 SEHNR and CDR2 FQNEAQ (reference sequence).

The table lists this clone with a count of one. The chain recombines TRBV2 with TRBJ2-6, with a weak D call TRBD2 (6 bases). The CDR3 has 18 residues. The V end lost 3 bases, the J end lost 2 bases, and 17 bases lay between the germline ends. Germline CDR1 is SNHLY and CDR2 is FYNNEI. DNA of the CDR3: TGTGCCAGCAGTGATGGAGGGTTTTGGGGAGCTGGGGCCAACGTCCTGACTTTC. The encoded protein is CASSDGGFWGAGANVLTF.

This clone was picked up one time. The rearrangement uses TRBV6-5 and TRBJ2-1; TRBD2 matches at 8 bases. The CDR3 is 15 amino acids. In germline, CDR1 is MNHEY, CDR2 SVGAGI. CDR3 nucleotides: TGTGCAGGAGAGGGCGGGGGGTCCTCCTACAATGAGCAGTTCTTC. As protein: CAGEGGGSSYNEQFF.

The V call is TRBV5-1, the J call TRBJ2-3, with TRBD2 matching 9 bases. The length of the CDR3 is 16 residues. Trimming cost V 5 bases and J 2 bases; bases outside gene matches: 9. Germline CDR1 is SGHRS and CDR2 is YFSETQ. The CDR3 spells CASREVAGDLTDTQYF. DNA of the CDR3: TGCGCCAGCAGAGAGGTAGCGGGGGACCTCACAGATACGCAGTATTTT. The full variable domain, completed using reference TRBV5-1 and TRBJ2-3, is KAGVTQTPRYLIKTRGQQVTLSCSPISGHRSVSWYQQTPGQGLQFLFEYFSETQRNKGNFPGRFSGRQFSNSRSEMNVSTLELGDSALYLCASREVAGDLTDTQYFGPGTRLTVL.

This clone was found once. This chain joins TRBV27 and TRBJ1-5; tentative D call: TRBD1 (5 bases). Germline CDR1 MNHEY, CDR2 SMNVEV (reference sequence). The CDR3 covers 15 residues. V was pared by 2 bases and J by 2 bases, with 10 bases between. For the CDR3, the DNA is TGTGCCAGCAGTTTAGGTTGGGGGGGCAATCAGCCCCAGCATTTT. Its translation: CASSLGWGGNQPQHF.

This clone was seen only once. This chain links TRBV7-6 with TRBJ1-1; D is possibly TRBD1 (5 bases). Germline V gene data show CDR1 as SGHVS and CDR2 as FNYEAQ. The CDR3 spans 19 residues. Trimming left V 5 bases short and J 0 bases short, with 25 bases between. The CDR3 DNA is TGTGCCAGCAGCCAGACTATCCCCCCCTTGACAGACATGAACACTGAAGCTTTCTTT. Its translation is CASSQTIPPLTDMNTEAFF.

V gene TRBV9 combines with J gene TRBJ1-6, with D hard to call. The CDR3 spans 15 residues. CDR1 and CDR2 (germline): SGDLS, YYNGEE. Trimming took 3 bases from V and 9 from J, leaving 16 bases between them. DNA for the CDR3: TGTGCCAGCAGCGCAGCCCGGATCTTATCTTCACCCCTCCACTTT. Protein product: CASSAARILSSPLHF.

V and J are TRBV15 and TRBJ1-3; D is ambiguous. Trimming took off 0 bases at V and 4 bases at J, with 4 bases between the two ends. CDR3 length: 13 residues. Per the germline V gene, CDR1 is LNHNV and CDR2 is YYDKDF (reference sequence). CDR3: CATSRDRGNTIYF. CDR3 bases: TGTGCCACCAGCAGAGATAGAGGAAACACCATATATTTT.

The chain recombines TRBV5-1 with TRBJ2-1; tentative D call: TRBD1 (6 bases). Germline assignment: CDR1 SGHRS and CDR2 YFSETQ. The CDR3 length is 14 residues. V gave up 0 bases and J gave up 8 bases, with 12 bases separating them. This chain's CDR3 is CASSLAPTGYEQFF. CDR3 nucleotides: TGCGCCAGCAGCTTGGCCCCGACAGGCTATGAGCAGTTCTTC.

The V call is TRBV27, the J call TRBJ2-1, with D tentatively TRBD2 (7 bases). V lost 2 bases and J 7 bases, leaving 18 bases between the germline ends. Germline V gene lookup returns CDR1 MNHEY and CDR2 SMNVEV (reference sequence). There are 16 residues in the CDR3. The CDR3 loop reads CASSLGGGAVWNEQFF. DNA for the CDR3: TGTGCCAGCAGTTTAGGTGGGGGGGCGGTCTGGAATGAGCAGTTCTTC.

This clone was found once. The rearrangement joins TRBV9 to TRBJ1-4; TRBD1 might be the D (6 bases). Per the germline V gene, CDR1 is SGDLS and CDR2 is YYNGEE. With 2 bases removed from V and 5 bases from J, the gap between germline ends came to 13 bases. CDR3 size: 15 residues. The CDR3 DNA follows: TGTGCCAGCAGCGTTAGGGCGGGGGCGAATGAAAAACTGTTTTTT. It encodes CASSVRAGANEKLFF.

This clone was seen a single time. In DNA, the CDR3 is TGTGCCAGCAGCGCGCAGGGGGGTACGCAGTATTTT. Its protein is CASSAQGGTQYF. The chain links TRBV7-2 to TRBJ2-3, with D perhaps matching TRBD1 (7 bases). Germline CDR1 is SGHTA and CDR2 is FQGNSA. V gave up 5 bases and J gave up 8 bases, with 11 bases separating them. This CDR3 region has 12 residues.

About this clone itself: Additional DNA sequences in this sample encode the identical CDR3. CDR3 in DNA: TGCAGCGTGGAACAGGGAGGAACTGAAGCTTTCTTT. It encodes CSVEQGGTEAFF. This sequence joins TRBV29-1 and TRBJ1-1, with a tentative D call TRBD1 (6 bases). Trimming shortened V by 6 bases and J by 5 bases, and 13 bases separated the two germline ends. This CDR3 contains 12 residues. Germline V gene sequence: CDR1 SQVTM, CDR2 ANQGSEA.

V is TRBV7-9 and J is TRBJ1-5, with unresolved D. Trimming shortened V by 5 bases and J by 1 base, and 12 bases separated the two germline ends. The CDR3 extends over 15 amino acids. Germline V CDR1 and CDR2: SEHNR, FQNEAQ (reference sequence). In DNA, the CDR3 is TGTGCCAGCAGCCCCACGGTCGGGAGCAATCAGCCCCAGCATTTT. Amino acid sequence: CASSPTVGSNQPQHF.

This rearrangement joins TRBV4-1 to TRBJ2-5, with D maybe TRBD1 (6 bases). The germline V and J ends were trimmed by 1 base and 5 bases, with 14 bases remaining between them. The CDR3 length is 15 residues. Germline V CDR1 and CDR2: MGHRA, YSYEKL. CDR3 region: CASSQVDQGMETQYF. CDR3 nucleotide sequence: TGCGCCAGCAGCCAAGTCGACCAGGGGATGGAGACCCAGTACTTC.

The chain has TRBV7-8 and TRBJ1-6; D ambiguous. V lost 3 bases, J lost 8 bases, and 11 bases lay in between. The V gene's germline CDR1 is SGHVS and CDR2 FQNEAQ. The CDR3 runs to 14 residues. CDR3 region: CASSFISADSPLHF. The CDR3 coding sequence is TGTGCCAGCAGCTTTATTTCAGCCGATTCACCCCTCCACTTT.

V gene TRBV24-1 combines with J gene TRBJ2-7; 9 bases line up with TRBD1. The CDR3 is made up of 15 amino acids. V lost 2 bases and J lost 5; bases outside the gene matches: 6. Germline values: CDR1 KGHDR, CDR2 SFDVKD. CDR3 loop: CATSDSRDRVDEQYF. The CDR3 bases are TGTGCCACCAGTGATTCCCGGGACAGGGTCGACGAGCAGTACTTC.

This clone was detected a few times. This sequence joins TRBV15 and TRBJ2-3, with unresolved D. Trimming pared 5 bases from V and 0 bases from J, leaving 15 bases between. The CDR3 spans 16 residues. Germline values: CDR1 LNHNV, CDR2 YYDKDF (reference sequence). CDR3 region: CATSPWGTVSTDTQYF. The DNA of the CDR3 is TGTGCCACCAGCCCCTGGGGAACGGTTAGCACAGATACGCAGTATTTT.

The table lists this clone with a count of one. The rearrangement links TRBV27 to TRBJ2-7; tentative D call: TRBD1 (5 bases). V lost 4 bases, J lost 5 bases, and 12 bases lay in between. CDR1 and CDR2 (germline): MNHEY, SMNVEV (reference sequence). The CDR3 runs to 13 residues. The CDR3 reads CASSSRQPHEQYF. For the CDR3, the DNA is TGTGCCAGCAGTTCTAGACAGCCCCACGAGCAGTACTTC.

The chain combines TRBV12-3 or TRBV12-4 with TRBJ1-1, with D maybe TRBD1 (6 bases). The CDR3 is 13 amino acids. V was shortened by 4 bases and J by 1 base, with 7 bases between the two germline ends. CDR3 amino acids: CASSWTENTEAFF. The DNA for the CDR3 is TGTGCCAGCAGTTGGACAGAGAACACTGAAGCTTTCTTT.

The V call is TRBV28, the J call TRBJ1-2; TRBD1 matches 9 bases. This CDR3 spans 15 amino acids. Germline V CDR1 and CDR2: MDHEN, SYDVKM. The ends lost 5 bases at V and 3 bases at J; junction bases unmatched: 7. The CDR3 sequence: CASSHEGQGDYGYTF. CDR3 DNA sequence: TGTGCCAGCAGTCACGAGGGACAGGGCGACTATGGCTACACCTTC.

This clone has just one count. The CDR3 DNA is TGTGCCAGCAGCCAGGGGGCCGACAACTACGAGCAGTACTTC. It encodes CASSQGADNYEQYF. This chain joins TRBV5-4 and TRBJ2-7, with 8 bases fitting TRBD1. V shed 4 bases and J 3 bases; nucleotides not matched to a gene: 6. CDR1 and CDR2 from the germline V gene are SGHNT and YYREEE (reference sequence). There are 14 residues in the CDR3.

V usage is TRBV14 and J usage is TRBJ2-7, with 8 positions matching TRBD1. Germline V gene sequence: CDR1 SGHDN, CDR2 FVKESK. J gave up 3 bases and V 1 base, and 2 bases lay outside the gene matches. The CDR3 is 14 residues long. The CDR3 DNA is TGTGCCAGCAGCCAAGTGGGACAGGTCTACGAGCAGTACTTC. The encoded protein is CASSQVGQVYEQYF.